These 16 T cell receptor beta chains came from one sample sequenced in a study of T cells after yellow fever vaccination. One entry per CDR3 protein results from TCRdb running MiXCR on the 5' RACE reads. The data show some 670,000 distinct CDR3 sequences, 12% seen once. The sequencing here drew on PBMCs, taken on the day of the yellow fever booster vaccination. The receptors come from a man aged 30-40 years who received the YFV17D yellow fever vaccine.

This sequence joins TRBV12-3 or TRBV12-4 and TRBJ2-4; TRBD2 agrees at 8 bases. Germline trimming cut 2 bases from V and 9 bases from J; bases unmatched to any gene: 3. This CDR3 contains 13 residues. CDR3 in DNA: TGTGCCAGCAGTTTACCCCTAGCGGGCATTCAGTACTTC. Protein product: CASSLPLAGIQYF.

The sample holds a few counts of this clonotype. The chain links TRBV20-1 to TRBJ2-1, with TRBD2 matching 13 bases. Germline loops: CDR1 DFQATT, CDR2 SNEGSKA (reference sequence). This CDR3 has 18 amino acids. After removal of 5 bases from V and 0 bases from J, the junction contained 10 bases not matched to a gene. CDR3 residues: CSAPRTSGSWGSYNEQFF. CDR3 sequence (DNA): TGCAGTGCTCCTAGGACTAGCGGGAGTTGGGGCTCCTACAATGAGCAGTTCTTC.

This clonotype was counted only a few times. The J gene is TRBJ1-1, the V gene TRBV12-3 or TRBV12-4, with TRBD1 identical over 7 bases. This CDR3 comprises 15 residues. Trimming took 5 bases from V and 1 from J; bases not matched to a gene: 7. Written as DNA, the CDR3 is TGTGCCAGCAGTCTACAGGGGTTTGGGAACACTGAAGCTTTCTTT. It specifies CASSLQGFGNTEAFF.

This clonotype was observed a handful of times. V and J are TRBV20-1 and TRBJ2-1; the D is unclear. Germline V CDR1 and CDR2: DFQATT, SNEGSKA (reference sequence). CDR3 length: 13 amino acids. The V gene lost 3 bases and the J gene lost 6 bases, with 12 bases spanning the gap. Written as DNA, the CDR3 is TGCAGTGCTAGTGGACCTTGGGGCAATGAGCAGTTCTTC. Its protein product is CSASGPWGNEQFF.

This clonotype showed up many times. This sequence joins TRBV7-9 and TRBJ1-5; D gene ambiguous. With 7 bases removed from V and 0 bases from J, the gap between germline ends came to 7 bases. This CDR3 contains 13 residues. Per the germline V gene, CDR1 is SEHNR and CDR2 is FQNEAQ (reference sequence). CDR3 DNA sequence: TGTGCCAGCACCTCAGGTAGCAATCAGCCCCAGCATTTT. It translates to CASTSGSNQPQHF.

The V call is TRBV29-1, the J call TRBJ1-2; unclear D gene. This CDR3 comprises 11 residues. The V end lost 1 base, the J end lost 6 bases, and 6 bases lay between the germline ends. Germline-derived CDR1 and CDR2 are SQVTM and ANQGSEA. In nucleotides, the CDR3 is TGCAGCGTTGAAGGGGTCCATGGCTACACCTTC. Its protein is CSVEGVHGYTF. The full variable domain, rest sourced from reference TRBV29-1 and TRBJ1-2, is SAVISQKPSRDICQRGTSLTIQCQVDSQVTMMFWYRQQPGQSLTLIATANQGSEATYESGFVIDKFPISRPNLTFSTLTVSNMSPEDSSIYLCSVEGVHGYTFGSGTRLTVV.

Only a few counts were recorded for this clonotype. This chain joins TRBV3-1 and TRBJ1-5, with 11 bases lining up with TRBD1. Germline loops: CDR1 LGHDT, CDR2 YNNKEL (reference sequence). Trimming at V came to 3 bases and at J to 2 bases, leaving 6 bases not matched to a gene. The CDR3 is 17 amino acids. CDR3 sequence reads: CASSHSPGQGGNQPQHF. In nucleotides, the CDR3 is TGTGCCAGCAGCCATAGTCCGGGACAGGGGGGCAATCAGCCCCAGCATTTT.

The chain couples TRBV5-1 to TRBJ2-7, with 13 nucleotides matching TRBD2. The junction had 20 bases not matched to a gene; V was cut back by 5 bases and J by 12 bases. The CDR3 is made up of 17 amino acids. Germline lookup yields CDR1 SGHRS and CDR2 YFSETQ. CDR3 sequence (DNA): TGCGCCAGCAGGGATGGACTAGCGGGAGCCGCTGCTGTACGTTCGTACTTC. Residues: CASRDGLAGAAAVRSYF. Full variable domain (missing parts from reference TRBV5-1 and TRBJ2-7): KAGVTQTPRYLIKTRGQQVTLSCSPISGHRSVSWYQQTPGQGLQFLFEYFSETQRNKGNFPGRFSGRQFSNSRSEMNVSTLELGDSALYLCASRDGLAGAAAVRSYFGPGTRLTVT.

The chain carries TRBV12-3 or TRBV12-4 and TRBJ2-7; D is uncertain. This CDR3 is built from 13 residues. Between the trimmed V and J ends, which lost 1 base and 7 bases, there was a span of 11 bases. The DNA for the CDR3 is TGTGCCAGCAGTTTAGACAGTACTTTAGAGCAGTACTTC. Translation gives CASSLDSTLEQYF.

CDR3 sequence (DNA): TGCGCCAGCAGCCAAGACCCGGGGGTGGCAGTTTTGGGAGAGCAGTACTTC. Its protein is CASSQDPGVAVLGEQYF. This chain links TRBV4-3 with TRBJ2-7; possible D gene TRBD2, 6 bases. The germline V gene encodes CDR1 LGHNA and CDR2 YSLEER. This CDR3 is built from 17 residues. V was cut by 0 bases and J by 7 bases, with 22 bases left in between.

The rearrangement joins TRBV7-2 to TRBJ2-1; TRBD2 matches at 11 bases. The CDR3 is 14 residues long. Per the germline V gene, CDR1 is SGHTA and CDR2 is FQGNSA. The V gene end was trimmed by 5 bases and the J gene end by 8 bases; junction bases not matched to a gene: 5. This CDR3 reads CASSLSGREDEQFF. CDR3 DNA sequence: TGTGCCAGCAGCCTTAGCGGGAGGGAGGATGAGCAGTTCTTC.

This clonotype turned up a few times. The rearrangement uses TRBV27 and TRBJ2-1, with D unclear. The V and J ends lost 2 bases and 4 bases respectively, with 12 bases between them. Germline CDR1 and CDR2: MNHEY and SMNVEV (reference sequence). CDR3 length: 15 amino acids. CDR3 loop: CASSLDGPLYNEQFF. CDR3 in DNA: TGTGCCAGCAGTTTAGACGGGCCTTTATACAATGAGCAGTTCTTC.

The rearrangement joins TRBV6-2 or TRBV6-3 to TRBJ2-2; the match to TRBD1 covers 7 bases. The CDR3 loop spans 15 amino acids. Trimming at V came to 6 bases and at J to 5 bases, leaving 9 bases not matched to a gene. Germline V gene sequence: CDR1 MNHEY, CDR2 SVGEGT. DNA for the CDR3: TGTGCCAGCAGATTAACAGGGGTTGGAACCGGGGAGCTGTTTTTT. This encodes CASRLTGVGTGELFF.

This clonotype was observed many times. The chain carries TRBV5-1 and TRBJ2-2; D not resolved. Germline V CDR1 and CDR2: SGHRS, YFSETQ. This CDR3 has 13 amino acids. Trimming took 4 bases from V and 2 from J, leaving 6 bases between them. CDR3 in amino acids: CASSGGNTGELFF. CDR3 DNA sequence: TGCGCCAGCAGCGGTGGTAACACCGGGGAGCTGTTTTTT.

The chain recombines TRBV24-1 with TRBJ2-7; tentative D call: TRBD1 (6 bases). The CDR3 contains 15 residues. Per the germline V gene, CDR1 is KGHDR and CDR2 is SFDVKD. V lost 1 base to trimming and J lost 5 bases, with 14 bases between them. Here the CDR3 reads CATSDFTGQRHEQYF. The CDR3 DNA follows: TGTGCCACCAGTGATTTCACAGGGCAGCGCCACGAGCAGTACTTC.

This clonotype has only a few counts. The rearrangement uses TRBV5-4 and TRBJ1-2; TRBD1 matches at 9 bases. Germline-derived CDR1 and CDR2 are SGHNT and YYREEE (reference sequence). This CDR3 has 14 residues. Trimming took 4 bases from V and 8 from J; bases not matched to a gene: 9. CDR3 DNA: TGTGCCAGCAGCATACTCCGGGACAGGGACGGCTACACCTTC. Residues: CASSILRDRDGYTF. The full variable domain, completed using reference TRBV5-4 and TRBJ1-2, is ETGVTQSPTHLIKTRGQQVTLRCSSQSGHNTVSWYQQALGQGPQFIFQYYREEENGRGNFPPRFSGLQFPNYSSELNVNALELDDSALYLCASSILRDRDGYTFGSGTRLTVV.